This TCR beta chain was sequenced for a study of T cell responses to AZD1222 COVID-19 vaccine. Study observations and caveats: Two doses of AZD1222 preceded a rise in Spike-specific TCR breadth and depth. Only six people who got AZD1222 tested seropositive at baseline. Donors were chiefly white British, with a greater number of females, and clonal diversity was perhaps underestimated.

This CDR3 is 13 amino acids long. The V gene lost 4 bases and the J gene lost 10 bases, with 15 bases spanning the gap. CDR1 is SGHAT and CDR2 is FQNNGV in the germline V gene. For this clone: Its antigen is still unknown.

Sequencing used immunoSEQ multiplex PCR; TCRdb keeps in-frame clones, though not all of them. The data hold around 130,000 clones, with roughly 93% observed a single time. The sample in question was peripheral blood, obtained on day 0 of AZD1222 vaccination. The receptor comes from an adult in good health. This chain connects TRBV11-2 to TRBJ2-3; tentative D call: TRBD2 (5 bases). CDR3 protein: CASSSHSPGAQYF. As DNA, the CDR3 is TGTGCCAGCAGCTCCCACTCCCCCGGGGCGCAGTATTTT.